This T cell receptor (beta chain) comes out of a study of T-cell reconstitution after alpha-beta-depleted transplantation in children. The junction had 7 bases not matched to a gene; V was cut back by 0 bases and J by 8 bases. This CDR3 has 15 residues. From germline, CDR1 is SGHRS and CDR2 YFSETQ. The TCRbeta library incorporated unique molecular identifiers. TCRdb re-called the PCR reads through MiXCR, storing one row per CDR3 protein. The sample shows more than 40,000 distinct CDR3 sequences, about a tenth of them seen only once. This clonotype was picked up many times. This sequence was found in a male patient aged 2 to 10 who had a stem cell transplant for chronic granulomatous disease, so the T cells may come from the graft donor. Here the sequenced sample was PBMCs, mostly from graft donor cells, taken 60 days after TCRalphabeta/CD19-depleted stem cell transplant. The V gene is TRBV5-1, the J gene TRBJ1-3, with TRBD1 matching over 8 bases. The CDR3: CASSLGARGQDTIYF. The CDR3 nucleotides are TGCGCCAGCAGCTTGGGGGCCAGGGGGCAGGACACCATATATTTT. Full variable domain (remainder filled in from reference TRBV5-1 and TRBJ1-3): KAGVTQTPRYLIKTRGQQVTLSCSPISGHRSVSWYQQTPGQGLQFLFEYFSETQRNKGNFPGRFSGRQFSNSRSEMNVSTLELGDSALYLCASSLGARGQDTIYFGEGSWLTVV.